This entry lists 3 T cell receptor beta chains sequenced from one sample in a study of Ad26.COV2.S vaccination and SARS-CoV-2 variants. Specified treatment: approximately 18 received Ad26.COV2.S at low or high dose, single or two shots; 5 received placebo; per-sample allocation not given. Material that was analyzed had been drawn on day 63 after the first vaccine or placebo injection. Sequencing used immunoSEQ multiplex PCR; TCRdb keeps in-frame clones, though not all of them. Counted here are about 220,000 clones, roughly 88% occurring once; the ten biggest clones make up around 11%. The sample here was peripheral blood, taken in a trial of Ad26.COV2.S vaccine versus placebo. The source is a person between 18 and 60 years old who received the Ad26.COV2.S COVID-19 vaccine or a placebo.

The genes are TRBV6-5 and TRBJ2-7; D remains ambiguous. The CDR3 is 14 amino acids. The germline V and J ends were trimmed by 7 bases and 5 bases, with 18 bases remaining between them. Germline lookup yields CDR1 MNHEY and CDR2 SVGAGI. CDR3 sequence (DNA): TGTGCCAGCATTGGCCTTTCCTTCGACCACGAGCAGTACTTC. Its translation: CASIGLSFDHEQYF.

V gene TRBV28 combines with J gene TRBJ1-2; 11 positions match TRBD1. Germline CDR1 is MDHEN and CDR2 is SYDVKM. Losses at the gene ends were 6 bases for V and 4 bases for J; bases not matched to a gene: 10. This CDR3 has 16 amino acids. The CDR3 sequence is CASSRRSGTGGYGYTF. The DNA for the CDR3 is TGTGCCAGCAGCCGTCGCTCCGGGACAGGGGGCTATGGCTACACCTTC.

This clone was counted once. The J gene is TRBJ2-7, the V gene TRBV28, with D uncertain. The V gene lost 5 bases and the J gene lost 2 bases, with 13 bases spanning the gap. This CDR3 region has 14 residues. Germline V gene sequence: CDR1 MDHEN, CDR2 SYDVKM. CDR3 sequence (DNA): TGTGCCAGCAGTCTGATGAAAGGCGCCTACGAGCAGTACTTC. Its protein product is CASSLMKGAYEQYF.